The 15 T cell receptor beta chains given below trace back to one sample, sequenced in a study of response to subunit inactivated influenza vaccine. In TCRdb, the RT-PCR reads were re-called with MiXCR into one record per CDR3 protein. The table includes 430,000 or so distinct CDR3 sequences, 9.5% to 12% detected once. This material consisted of PBMCs from blood, taken 40 to 50 days after vaccination. Every receptor here comes from a man aged 45 to 65 who received an inactivated influenza vaccine.

This clonotype has a handful of counts. The chain employs TRBV2 and TRBJ2-1; a possible D gene is TRBD1 (6 bases). Germline-derived CDR1 and CDR2 are SNHLY and FYNNEI. The V gene lost 2 bases and the J gene lost 6 bases, with 11 bases spanning the gap. The length of the CDR3 is 14 residues. CDR3 in amino acids: CASSEPTGPNEQFF. The CDR3 nucleotides are TGTGCCAGCAGTGAACCGACAGGCCCCAATGAGCAGTTCTTC.

The chain links TRBV7-2 to TRBJ2-3; the D gene is possibly TRBD2 (5 bases). With 5 bases removed from V and 7 bases from J, the gap between germline ends came to 19 bases. CDR1 and CDR2 (germline): SGHTA, FQGNSA. The CDR3 is 15 residues long. For the CDR3, the DNA is TGTGCCAGCAGCCGGGAAGAGTTAGCCTCCAATACGCAGTATTTT. Its protein is CASSREELASNTQYF.

The chain's CDR3 is CASSQTGFLYGYTF. CDR3 DNA: TGTGCCAGCAGTCAGACAGGGTTCCTCTATGGCTACACCTTC. This chain uses TRBV28 with TRBJ1-2, with 7 bases lining up with TRBD1. This CDR3 comprises 14 residues. The germline gives CDR1 MDHEN, CDR2 SYDVKM. Trimming at V came to 5 bases and at J to 4 bases, leaving 7 bases not matched to a gene.

The J gene is TRBJ2-1, the V gene TRBV7-9; D is uncertain. The V gene lost 6 bases and the J gene lost 4 bases, with 13 bases spanning the gap. Germline lookup yields CDR1 SEHNR and CDR2 FQNEAQ (reference sequence). This CDR3 is built from 14 residues. CDR3 coding DNA: TGTGCCAGCAGTTCCCCCCGGGTGTACAATGAGCAGTTCTTC. It is translated as CASSSPRVYNEQFF.

The sample holds a few counts of this clonotype. The chain is built from TRBV5-5 and TRBJ2-2, with a possible D match to TRBD2 (6 bases). This CDR3 spans 15 amino acids. From germline, CDR1 is SGHKS and CDR2 YYEKEE (reference sequence). V lost 0 bases, J lost 5 bases, and 11 bases lay in between. CDR3 protein: CASSLGSGETGELFF. As DNA, the CDR3 is TGTGCCAGCAGCTTGGGTTCGGGGGAGACCGGGGAGCTGTTTTTT.

This clonotype was recorded a few times. V and J are TRBV20-1 and TRBJ1-6, with D possibly being TRBD1 (5 bases). The V and J ends lost 0 bases and 3 bases respectively, with 15 bases between them. The CDR3 consists of 17 residues. Per germline, CDR1 DFQATT and CDR2 SNEGSKA (reference sequence). The CDR3 here is CSARDVQGPNYNSPLHF. CDR3 in DNA: TGCAGTGCTAGAGATGTGCAGGGACCCAACTATAATTCACCCCTCCACTTT.

At least ten counts were recorded for this clonotype. This chain links TRBV7-2 with TRBJ1-2; D uncertain. Trimming stripped 0 bases from V and 5 bases from J, with 4 bases between. Germline V gene data show CDR1 as SGHTA and CDR2 as FQGNSA. There are 12 residues in the CDR3. CDR3 nucleotide sequence: TGTGCCAGCAGCTTAGCTGAGTATGGCTACACCTTC. Amino acid sequence: CASSLAEYGYTF. Full variable domain (remainder filled in from reference TRBV7-2 and TRBJ1-2): GAGVSQSPSNKVTEKGKDVELRCDPISGHTALYWYRQSLGQGLEFLIYFQGNSAPDKSGLPSDRFSAERTGGSVSTLTIQRTQQEDSAVYLCASSLAEYGYTFGSGTRLTVV.

This clonotype came up many times. This rearrangement joins TRBV7-2 to TRBJ2-1; D not resolved. The CDR3 covers 13 residues. The ends were cut back, 2 bases at V and 5 bases at J, with 7 bases in the middle. In germline, CDR1 is SGHTA, CDR2 FQGNSA. In DNA, the CDR3 is TGTGCCAGCAGCTTATCTCCCAACAATGAGCAGTTCTTC. It codes for CASSLSPNNEQFF.

This clonotype was counted only a few times. The genes are TRBV4-3 and TRBJ2-7; D gene ambiguous. Trimming cost V 1 base and J 0 bases, with 7 bases left between them. This CDR3 contains 14 residues. Germline CDR1 and CDR2: LGHNA and YSLEER. The CDR3 protein is CASSQVYTSYEQYF. CDR3 nucleotide sequence: TGCGCCAGCAGCCAAGTTTACACCTCCTACGAGCAGTACTTC.

The chain combines TRBV6-2 or TRBV6-3 with TRBJ1-5; 7 bases align to TRBD1. The V gene end was trimmed by 6 bases and the J gene end by 5 bases; junction bases not matched to a gene: 13. CDR1 MNHEY and CDR2 SVGEGT come from the germline V gene. This CDR3 contains 16 residues. Here the CDR3 reads CASSYRGLVGDQPQHF. The CDR3 nucleotides are TGTGCCAGCAGCTACAGGGGTTTGGTGGGAGATCAGCCCCAGCATTTT.

This rearrangement joins TRBV6-2 or TRBV6-3 to TRBJ1-1; 8 bases align to TRBD1. The CDR3 loop spans 15 amino acids. Germline V gives CDR1 MNHEY, CDR2 SVGEGT. V gave up 6 bases and J gave up 0 bases; unmatched junction bases: 6. DNA of the CDR3: TGTGCCAGCAGGGCCCCGGGACAGGTGAACACTGAAGCTTTCTTT. Amino acid sequence: CASRAPGQVNTEAFF.

This clonotype was observed a handful of times. At one boundary the junction diverges from the germline segment, which might be a read error. The gene calls are TRBV28 and TRBJ2-5; 12 bases line up with TRBD2. CDR3 length: 12 residues. Germline values: CDR1 MDHEN, CDR2 SYDVKM. CDR3 DNA sequence: TGTGCCAGCAGTCCAGGACTAGCGGGACTAGACTTC. It is translated as CASSPGLAGLDF.

This clonotype was seen at least ten times. V is TRBV20-1 and J is TRBJ2-5; maybe TRBD1 (5 bases). Trimming stripped 6 bases from V and 6 bases from J, with 14 bases between. CDR1 DFQATT and CDR2 SNEGSKA come from the germline V gene (reference sequence). The CDR3 extends over 12 amino acids. The CDR3 loop is CSARATAKTQYF. DNA of the CDR3: TGCAGTGCGCGTGCGACAGCAAAGACCCAGTACTTC.

This clonotype was seen more than once but under ten times. The chain employs TRBV24-1 and TRBJ2-7; 7 nucleotides match TRBD2. The length of the CDR3 is 13 residues. V was pared by 10 bases and J by 2 bases, with 7 bases of the junction left unmatched. Germline CDR1 and CDR2: KGHDR and SFDVKD. CDR3 sequence reads: CATAGPTTYEQYF. The DNA for the CDR3 is TGTGCCACAGCGGGACCGACAACCTACGAGCAGTACTTC.

This clonotype was counted between two and nine times. J is TRBJ1-1 and V is TRBV6-5, with D possibly TRBD1 on 5 matching bases. CDR1 is MNHEY, CDR2 SVGAGI, per germline. Trimming shortened V by 1 base and J by 0 bases, and 9 bases separated the two germline ends. The CDR3 loop spans 15 amino acids. CDR3 in DNA: TGTGCCAGCAGTTACTACAGGAACATGAACACTGAAGCTTTCTTT. Its protein product is CASSYYRNMNTEAFF.